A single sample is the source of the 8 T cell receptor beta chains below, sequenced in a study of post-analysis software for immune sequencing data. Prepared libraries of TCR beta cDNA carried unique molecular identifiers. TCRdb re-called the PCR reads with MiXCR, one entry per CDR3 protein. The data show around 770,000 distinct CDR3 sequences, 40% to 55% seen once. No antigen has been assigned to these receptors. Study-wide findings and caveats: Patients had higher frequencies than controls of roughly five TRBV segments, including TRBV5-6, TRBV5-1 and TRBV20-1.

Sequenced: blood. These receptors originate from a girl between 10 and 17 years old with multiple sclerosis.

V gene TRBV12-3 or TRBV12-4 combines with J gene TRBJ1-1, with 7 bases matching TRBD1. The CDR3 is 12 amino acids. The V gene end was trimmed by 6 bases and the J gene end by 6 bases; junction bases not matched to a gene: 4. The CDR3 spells CASRAGQPEAFF. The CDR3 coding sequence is TGTGCCAGCAGGGCGGGACAGCCTGAAGCTTTCTTT.

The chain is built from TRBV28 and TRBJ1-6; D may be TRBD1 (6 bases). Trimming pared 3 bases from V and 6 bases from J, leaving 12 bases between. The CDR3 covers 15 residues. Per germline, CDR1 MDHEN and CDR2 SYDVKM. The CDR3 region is CASSFVDRPNSPLHF. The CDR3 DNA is TGTGCCAGCAGTTTCGTGGACAGACCTAATTCACCCCTCCACTTT.

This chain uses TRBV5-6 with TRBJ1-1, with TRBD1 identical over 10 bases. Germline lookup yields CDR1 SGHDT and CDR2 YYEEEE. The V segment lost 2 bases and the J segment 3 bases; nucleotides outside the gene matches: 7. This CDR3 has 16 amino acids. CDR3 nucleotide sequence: TGTGCCAGCAGCTTTGGGACAGGGGCGGGAGACACTGAAGCTTTCTTT. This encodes CASSFGTGAGDTEAFF.

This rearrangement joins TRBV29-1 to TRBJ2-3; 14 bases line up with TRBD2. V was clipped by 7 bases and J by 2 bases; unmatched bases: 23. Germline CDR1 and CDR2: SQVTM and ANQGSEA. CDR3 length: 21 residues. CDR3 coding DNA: TGCAGCGCCCCACCCCCTCTGGGACTAGCGGGAGAGCTAAAGGCCACAGATACGCAGTATTTT. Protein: CSAPPPLGLAGELKATDTQYF.

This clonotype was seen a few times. Written as DNA, the CDR3 is TGTGCCAGCAGTGATTCGGGCAGGGTAGGACAGCCCCAGCATTTT. Protein sequence: CASSDSGRVGQPQHF. V is TRBV6-1 and J is TRBJ1-5, with D perhaps TRBD1 (5 bases). V lost 3 bases and J lost 7, with 16 bases in between. This CDR3 has 15 residues. Looked up from germline, CDR1 is MNHNS and CDR2 is SASEGT.

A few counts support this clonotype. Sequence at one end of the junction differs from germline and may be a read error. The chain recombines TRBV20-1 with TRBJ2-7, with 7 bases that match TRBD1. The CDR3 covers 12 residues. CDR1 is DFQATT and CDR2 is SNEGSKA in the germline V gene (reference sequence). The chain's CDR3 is CSARRDSYGQYF. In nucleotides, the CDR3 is TGCAGTGCTCGAAGGGACAGCTACGGGCAGTACTTC.

DNA for the CDR3: TGCGCCAGCAGCTTGGGTGCGCGGGAGAGGCAAGAGACCCAGTACTTC. Its translation: CASSLGARERQETQYF. The V call is TRBV5-1, the J call TRBJ2-5; 7 nucleotides match TRBD2. Germline V gives CDR1 SGHRS, CDR2 YFSETQ. This CDR3 region has 16 residues. The junction had 7 bases not matched to a gene; V was cut back by 0 bases and J by 2 bases.

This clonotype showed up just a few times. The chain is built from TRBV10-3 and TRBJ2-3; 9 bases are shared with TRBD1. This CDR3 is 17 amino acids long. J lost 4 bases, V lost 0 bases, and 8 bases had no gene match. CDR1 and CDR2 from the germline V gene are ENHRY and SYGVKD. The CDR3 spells CAISESFGTGSPDTQYF. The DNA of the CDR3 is TGTGCCATCAGTGAGTCATTTGGGACAGGGTCCCCAGATACGCAGTATTTT.